Listed below are T cell receptor beta chains from one sample, sequenced in a study of T cell clonotyping in hematopoietic cell transplantation. Sequencing was performed with immunoSEQ multiplex PCR; in TCRdb, only in-frame clones are kept and a portion is missing. The profile shows over 35,000 clones, approximately 89% of them singletons. The source material was peripheral blood mononuclear cells. These receptors all come from a woman between 40 and 55 years old in good health. Some clones in this sample may be carry-over from other donors' samples. Each CDR3 is given with its conserved first and last residue. Each record gives: CDR3 protein, CDR3 DNA, D gene, clone size, CDR3 length, V gene, J gene. D genes are given only for firm matches. Clone size is stated in some rows and not others, as once, few, many or a class when expanded.

CAWIHTTQGARYGYTF	TGTGCCTGGATCCATACTACACAGGGGGCGAGGTATGGCTACACCTTC	TRBD1	-	16	TRBV30	TRBJ1-2
CASTTDRRETEAFF	TGTGCCAGCACCACCGACAGGAGGGAGACTGAAGCTTTCTTT	-	-	14	TRBV6-5	TRBJ1-1
CSVDSGDVTGELFF	TGCAGCGTTGACTCCGGGGACGTAACCGGGGAGCTGTTTTTT	-	-	14	TRBV29-1	TRBJ2-2
CASSFPGESEQYF	TGTGCCAGCAGCTTCCCGGGAGAGAGTGAGCAGTACTTC	-	-	13	TRBV7-2	TRBJ2-7
CASKLAGDTGDGELFF	TGTGCCAGTAAACTAGCGGGAGACACCGGAGACGGGGAGCTGTTTTTT	TRBD2	-	16	TRBV28	TRBJ2-2
CASRTSGSYEQYF	TGTGCCAGCAGAACTAGCGGCTCCTACGAGCAGTACTTC	TRBD2	once	13	TRBV6-5	TRBJ2-7
CASSLGGLRVGYTF	TGTGCCAGCAGCTTGGGGGGCCTGAGGGTCGGCTACACCTTC	-	-	14	TRBV5-8	TRBJ1-2
CSVEDHGTDREGGGYTF	TGCAGCGTTGAAGATCACGGAACCGACAGGGAAGGTGGTGGCTACACCTTC	TRBD1	-	17	TRBV29-1	TRBJ1-2
CASTAGETFGYNEQFF	TGTGCCAGTACGGCTGGAGAAACTTTCGGGTACAATGAGCAGTTCTTC	-	-	16	TRBV19	TRBJ2-1
CASSLGGQDGGYTF	TGTGCCAGCAGTTTGGGGGGACAGGACGGCGGCTACACCTTC	TRBD1	once	14	TRBV28	TRBJ1-2
CASTRLASDNEQFF	TGTGCCAGTACGAGACTAGCGAGTGACAATGAGCAGTTCTTC	TRBD2	-	14	TRBV19	TRBJ2-1
CAWTGLISGNTIYF	TGTGCCTGGACGGGACTTATCTCTGGAAACACCATATATTTT	-	-	14	TRBV30	TRBJ1-3
CAVRKGGSANEQFF	TGTGCCGTGAGGAAAGGAGGATCCGCCAATGAGCAGTTCTTC	-	-	14	TRBV7-2	TRBJ2-1
CASSSQLAGVGEQYF	TGTGCCAGCAGCTCCCAACTAGCGGGAGTGGGCGAGCAGTACTTC	TRBD2	-	15	TRBV7-6	TRBJ2-7
CATSRVQRNQPQHF	TGTGCCACCAGCAGAGTTCAAAGAAATCAGCCCCAGCATTTT	-	-	14	TRBV15	TRBJ1-5
CASSGGLDDYGYTF	TGCGCCAGCAGCGGGGGCCTCGACGACTATGGCTACACCTTC	-	-	14	TRBV5-1	TRBJ1-2
CATSRGQGRNQPQHF	TGTGCCACCAGCAGAGGTCAGGGTCGCAATCAGCCCCAGCATTTT	-	-	15	TRBV15	TRBJ1-5
CASSARDRDRYTF	TGTGCCAGCAGTGCAAGGGACAGGGACCGCTACACCTTC	TRBD1	-	13	TRBV25-1	TRBJ1-2
CASSVVGTPSTDTQYF	TGTGCCAGCAGCGTAGTGGGGACCCCTAGCACAGATACGCAGTATTTT	-	-	16	TRBV9	TRBJ2-3
CAWSPGFYQETQYF	TGTGCCTGGAGTCCAGGGTTCTACCAAGAGACCCAGTACTTC	-	-	14	TRBV30	TRBJ2-5
CASIGRAAYNEQFF	TGTGCCAGCATTGGCAGGGCGGCCTACAATGAGCAGTTCTTC	-	-	14	TRBV25-1	TRBJ2-1
CASSLGRNTEAFF	TGTGCCAGCAGCCTAGGCAGGAACACTGAAGCTTTCTTT	-	-	13	TRBV14	TRBJ1-1
CAWSNRGEQYF	TGTGCCTGGAGCAACAGGGGCGAGCAGTACTTC	TRBD1	-	11	TRBV30	TRBJ2-7
CASSKGGRGRETQYF	TGTGCCAGCAGCAAAGGGGGGCGGGGGCGAGAGACCCAGTACTTC	-	-	15	TRBV6-5	TRBJ2-5
CASSLTGDYGYTF	TGTGCCAGCAGTTTGACAGGGGACTATGGCTACACCTTC	TRBD1	-	13	TRBV28	TRBJ1-2
CASSEFGVGGSYEQYF	TGTGCCAGCAGTGAATTTGGCGTAGGGGGCTCCTACGAGCAGTACTTC	-	-	16	TRBV2	TRBJ2-7
CASSSQQGTSYGYTF	TGTGCCAGCAGTTCCCAACAGGGGACTAGCTATGGCTACACCTTC	TRBD1	-	15	TRBV28	TRBJ1-2
CAISEGDRGRQAQHF	TGTGCCATCAGTGAGGGGGACAGGGGGCGACAGGCCCAGCATTTT	TRBD1	-	15	TRBV10-3	TRBJ1-5
CASSTPLSAGASNEQFF	TGTGCCAGTAGTACCCCCTTATCAGCGGGAGCTAGCAATGAGCAGTTCTTC	TRBD2	-	17	TRBV19	TRBJ2-1
CASSLVGRSNEQFF	TGTGCCAGCAGCTTAGTTGGGAGGTCCAATGAGCAGTTCTTC	-	-	14	TRBV7-2	TRBJ2-1
CASSVGRSQGAGELFF	TGTGCCAGCAGCGTAGGGCGGAGCCAAGGGGCCGGGGAGCTGTTTTTT	-	-	16	TRBV7-2	TRBJ2-2
CSVGVVRYNEQFF	TGCAGCGTTGGGGTCGTGCGGTATAATGAGCAGTTCTTC	-	-	13	TRBV29-1	TRBJ2-1
CASELGSGNTGELFF	TGCGCCAGCGAGCTCGGGTCAGGGAACACCGGGGAGCTGTTTTTT	-	few	15	TRBV5-1	TRBJ2-2
CASSLGTGELFF	TGTGCCAGCAGCTTAGGCACCGGGGAGCTGTTTTTT	-	-	12	TRBV7-2	TRBJ2-2
CASSDVGGEVYGYTF	TGTGCCAGCAGTGATGTTGGAGGGGAAGTTTATGGCTACACCTTC	-	-	15	TRBV2	TRBJ1-2
CASSDPPPRGRGYEQYF	TGCGCCAGCAGTGATCCGCCCCCCAGGGGGAGAGGGTACGAGCAGTACTTC	TRBD1	-	17	TRBV10-1	TRBJ2-7
CASSQGRGLGNTIYF	TGCGCCAGCAGCCAAGGGAGGGGGCTTGGAAACACCATATATTTT	TRBD1	once	15	TRBV4-1	TRBJ1-3
CASSVDRYYGYTF	TGTGCCAGTAGTGTGGACAGGTACTATGGCTACACCTTC	TRBD1	-	13	TRBV19	TRBJ1-2
CASSHISGRATDTQYF	TGCGCCAGCAGCCACATTAGCGGGAGGGCCACAGATACGCAGTATTTT	TRBD2	-	16	TRBV5-1	TRBJ2-3
CASSLGRGHNEQYF	TGTGCCAGCAGCTTGGGCAGGGGGCACAACGAGCAGTACTTC	TRBD1	-	14	TRBV7-9	TRBJ2-7
CASSAQGVEQTGELFF	TGTGCCAGCAGCGCCCAGGGGGTTGAACAAACCGGGGAGCTGTTTTTT	TRBD1	-	16	TRBV9	TRBJ2-2
CASSLGTSGRTDTQYF	TGTGCCAGCAGCTTAGGGACTAGCGGGAGAACAGATACGCAGTATTTT	TRBD2	-	16	TRBV11-3	TRBJ2-3
CASTLGYSGNTIYF	TGTGCCAGCACCCTCGGTTACTCTGGAAACACCATATATTTT	-	-	14	TRBV5-6	TRBJ1-3
CASSTWGGTDTQYF	TGTGCCAGCAGCACCTGGGGGGGCACAGATACGCAGTATTTT	-	-	14	TRBV28	TRBJ2-3